These T cell receptor beta chains were read from a single sample in a study of T cell repertoires in cytomegalovirus infection. TCRdb ran MiXCR on the reads and lists one entry per CDR3 protein. This table has roughly 760,000 distinct CDR3 sequences, approximately 40% appearing once. The sample taken for sequencing was PBMCs. The origin of the receptors is a human donor in good health (CMV status not recorded). Some clones in this sample may be carry-over from other donors' samples. Each CDR3 is given with its conserved first and last residue. D genes are given only for firm matches. Clone size appears in some rows only: once, few, many, or a class for an expanded clone.

many	TRBV7-2	14	TRBD1	TRBJ1-2	TGTGCCAGCAGCCCCGGGACAGGGAAAAGGGGCTACACCTTC	CASSPGTGKRGYTF
-	TRBV7-6	15	TRBD1	TRBJ2-7	TGTGCCAGCAGCTCGGGCGACAGGGGGTTCGACGAGCAGTACTTC	CASSSGDRGFDEQYF
many	TRBV7-2	15	TRBD2	TRBJ2-1	TGTGCCAGCAGCTCGGGACTAGCGGGATATGGGGAGCAGTTCTTC	CASSSGLAGYGEQFF
-	TRBV29-1	12	-	TRBJ1-1	TGCAGCGTTGAAGATGTTCGGACTGAAGCTTTCTTT	CSVEDVRTEAFF
once	TRBV13	16	-	TRBJ2-5	TGTGCCAGCAGCCAACACGATGGGGGAAGCCAAGAGACCCAGTACTTC	CASSQHDGGSQETQYF
many	TRBV6-2/TRBV6-3	11	-	TRBJ2-7	TGTGCCAGCAGTGGCCGGTACGAGCAGTACTTC	CASSGRYEQYF
few	TRBV11-1	12	-	TRBJ2-7	TGTGCCAGCAGCACACAGGGCGGCGAGCAGTACTTC	CASSTQGGEQYF
-	TRBV7-8	15	TRBD1	TRBJ1-5	TGTGCCAGCAGCAAGGACAGGGGGTTTCATCAGCCCCAGCATTTT	CASSKDRGFHQPQHF
-	TRBV28	14	TRBD2	TRBJ2-7	TGTGCCAGCAGTCCTATAGCGGGAAGGTACGAGCAGTACTTC	CASSPIAGRYEQYF
-	TRBV12-3/TRBV12-4	15	TRBD1	TRBJ2-7	TGTGCCAGCAGTCCTTGGGGACAGGGAAACTACGAGCAGTACTTC	CASSPWGQGNYEQYF
few	TRBV6-2/TRBV6-3	17	-	TRBJ2-6	TGTGCCAGCAGTTCCCACCGACGAAACTCTGGGGCCAACGTCCTGACTTTC	CASSSHRRNSGANVLTF
few	TRBV7-6	16	-	TRBJ2-1	TGTGCCAGCAGCTGGGGGACAGCGGGCTCCTACAATGAGCAGTTCTTC	CASSWGTAGSYNEQFF
-	TRBV28	15	TRBD1	TRBJ1-5	TGTGCCAGCAGTTCCGGGACAGTCGTCACCCAGCCCCAGCATTTT	CASSSGTVVTQPQHF
many	TRBV7-2	13	-	TRBJ1-2	TGTGCCAGCAGCCACGACAAGAACTATGGCTACACCTTC	CASSHDKNYGYTF
few	TRBV7-9	14	TRBD2	TRBJ2-1	TGTGCCAGCAGCTTAAGCGGGAGTCGGGGTGAGCAGTTCTTC	CASSLSGSRGEQFF
few	TRBV5-6	17	-	TRBJ2-1	TGTGCCAGCAGCTTGGGCGCAAATACTGCTCGTTACAATGAGCAGTTCTTC	CASSLGANTARYNEQFF
-	TRBV19	17	TRBD2	TRBJ2-1	TGTGCCAGTAGTATCGTCACTAGCGGGGCCCATGGGAATGAGCAGTTCTTC	CASSIVTSGAHGNEQFF